A selection of T cell receptor beta chains follows, all from one sample in a study of CD8+ T cells in alopecia areata. Libraries were prepared by immunoSEQ multiplex PCR; TCRdb keeps only in-frame clonotypes and omits some of them. The table records hundreds of thousands of clones, approximately 70% of them present only once. The material sequenced was CD4+ T cells sorted from blood, taken at approximately week 45, from a patient treated with tofacitinib. The source of these receptors is a human donor with alopecia areata. Both conserved end residues are part of each CDR3. Each record gives: J gene, clone size, D gene, V gene, CDR3 protein. A D gene is named only where the DNA matches it firmly. Clone size is not always given. Where it is, it says once, few, many or a class for expanded clones.

J: TRBJ2-6
size: few
D: .
V: TRBV6-4
CDR3: CASSDSIAGANVLTF

J: TRBJ1-2
size: .
D: .
V: TRBV29-1
CDR3: CSVTEGSYGYTF

J: TRBJ2-3
size: .
D: TRBD2
V: TRBV5-4
CDR3: CASSFSDSGGDTQYF

J: TRBJ2-1
size: once
D: .
V: TRBV10-1
CDR3: CASSDVGDEQFF

J: TRBJ1-6
size: few
D: .
V: TRBV7-2
CDR3: CASSLQNSPLHF

J: TRBJ2-2
size: few
D: TRBD1
V: TRBV7-2
CDR3: CASSSPLGQGGTGELFF

J: TRBJ2-3
size: .
D: .
V: TRBV25-1
CDR3: CASSESPVYTDTQYF

J: TRBJ2-2
size: .
D: .
V: TRBV6-5
CDR3: CATNANTGELFF

J: TRBJ1-5
size: .
D: TRBD1
V: TRBV6-1
CDR3: CASSAPTGAGNQPQHF

J: TRBJ2-4
size: .
D: TRBD1
V: TRBV4-3
CDR3: CASSLGGQGGLAKNIQYF

J: TRBJ2-3
size: .
D: TRBD2
V: TRBV5-1
CDR3: CASSPGLAETDTQYF

J: TRBJ2-1
size: .
D: TRBD2
V: TRBV2
CDR3: CASIGLAGKYNEQFF

J: TRBJ2-4
size: .
D: .
V: TRBV15
CDR3: CATSREDTLAKNIQYF

J: TRBJ2-7
size: .
D: .
V: TRBV5-6
CDR3: CASSSGPLYEQYF

J: TRBJ2-1
size: once
D: TRBD1
V: TRBV7-9
CDR3: CASRSGQGAVVNEQFF

J: TRBJ2-5
size: few
D: .
V: TRBV30
CDR3: CAWSRLWETQYF

J: TRBJ1-5
size: .
D: .
V: TRBV7-8
CDR3: CASSENTADQPQHF

J: TRBJ2-2
size: .
D: .
V: TRBV7-7
CDR3: CASSLGVADTGELFF

J: TRBJ2-3
size: .
D: TRBD1
V: TRBV30
CDR3: CAWGDRGRTDTQYF

J: TRBJ1-2
size: few
D: .
V: TRBV19
CDR3: CASSIGGLGGYTF

J: TRBJ2-1
size: once
D: .
V: TRBV5-6
CDR3: CASSLDYNEQFF

J: TRBJ1-5
size: .
D: .
V: TRBV15
CDR3: CATPWVCNQPQHF

J: TRBJ1-5
size: .
D: .
V: TRBV6-5
CDR3: CASSYRPDSNQPQHF

J: TRBJ2-3
size: .
D: .
V: TRBV29-1
CDR3: CSVRGGGRGADTQYF

J: TRBJ2-6
size: .
D: .
V: TRBV5-1
CDR3: CASSYSSSSGANVLTF

J: TRBJ2-5
size: few
D: .
V: TRBV7-2
CDR3: CASSPQETQYF

J: TRBJ2-7
size: .
D: .
V: TRBV5-1
CDR3: CASSLGTAQNYEQYF

J: TRBJ1-1
size: .
D: .
V: TRBV29-1
CDR3: CSVVGLWGNTEAFF

J: TRBJ1-2
size: .
D: TRBD1
V: TRBV29-1
CDR3: CSVTGQGHGYTF

J: TRBJ1-6
size: .
D: .
V: TRBV9
CDR3: CASSVSGLPGPLHF

J: TRBJ2-4
size: few
D: .
V: TRBV9
CDR3: CASSVEGSAKNIQYF

J: TRBJ2-1
size: .
D: TRBD2
V: TRBV19
CDR3: CASSPRVVAGSSYNEQFF

J: TRBJ2-6
size: few
D: .
V: TRBV5-6
CDR3: CASSPGGSGANVLTF

J: TRBJ1-1
size: .
D: .
V: TRBV5-1
CDR3: CASSFSGFAYTEAFF

J: TRBJ2-5
size: .
D: .
V: TRBV19
CDR3: CAGSRGVGYQETQYF

J: TRBJ1-2
size: .
D: .
V: TRBV2
CDR3: CASTPGRRSYGYTF

J: TRBJ2-5
size: few
D: .
V: TRBV2
CDR3: CASSERAETQYF

J: TRBJ2-5
size: .
D: .
V: TRBV19
CDR3: CASSSPRGASETQYF

J: TRBJ2-3
size: few
D: TRBD2
V: TRBV29-1
CDR3: CSVGGRTSTDTQYF

J: TRBJ1-2
size: .
D: .
V: TRBV15
CDR3: CATSRDGGRSGYTF

J: TRBJ1-3
size: few
D: .
V: TRBV19
CDR3: CASSDRASSGNTIYF

J: TRBJ2-5
size: few
D: .
V: TRBV29-1
CDR3: CSGLESQETQYF

J: TRBJ2-6
size: .
D: .
V: TRBV7-9
CDR3: CASSSDSSPGANVLTF

J: TRBJ2-5
size: .
D: TRBD2
V: TRBV30
CDR3: CAWSVGLAGETQYF

J: TRBJ1-2
size: once
D: .
V: TRBV7-2
CDR3: CASSSYGDGYTF

J: TRBJ1-2
size: .
D: .
V: TRBV30
CDR3: CAWSPDSIYGYTF

J: TRBJ1-4
size: .
D: TRBD1
V: TRBV6-1
CDR3: CASSWRTGRNEKLFF

J: TRBJ2-7
size: .
D: TRBD1
V: TRBV30
CDR3: CAWRRDREQYF

J: TRBJ1-2
size: .
D: .
V: TRBV2
CDR3: CASKLTANYGYTF

J: TRBJ1-4
size: .
D: .
V: TRBV4-3
CDR3: CASSLGRFAANEKLFF

J: TRBJ1-2
size: .
D: TRBD1
V: TRBV29-1
CDR3: CSVGQGVVGYTF